These T cell receptor beta chains were read from a single sample in a study of graft-versus-host responses after intestinal transplantation. These receptors' targets are unknown. Method: immunoSEQ multiplex PCR; TCRdb's copy keeps in-frame clones and lacks some. The sample shows more than 80,000 clones, about 87% of them seen only once. Sequences were derived from unstimulated CD4+ T cells sorted from spleen or lymph node cells, sampled before transplant. These TCRs come from a human donor who was the organ donor for an intestinal transplant. CDR3s include the opening cysteine and the closing phenylalanine or tryptophan. D genes are given only for firm matches. Clone sizes are given selectively: once, few, many, or a class where the clone is expanded.

d_call	v_call	clone_size	j_call	cdr3_nt	cdr3_aa
-	TRBV7-2	-	TRBJ2-7	TGTGCCAGCAGCCAACAATCCGGGAGCGGTGCCTACGAGCAGTACTTC	CASSQQSGSGAYEQYF
-	TRBV6-4	-	TRBJ2-6	TGTGCCGTGTACTCTGGGGCCAACGTCCTGACTTTC	CAVYSGANVLTF
TRBD1	TRBV11-2	-	TRBJ1-3	TGTGCCAGCAGCCAGGGGGACAGGGCCCTCTCTGGAAACACCATATATTTT	CASSQGDRALSGNTIYF
TRBD2	TRBV11-1	once	TRBJ2-5	TGTGCCAGCAGCTTAACACCTGTCCGAGCGGGGCCCAGAGAGACCCAGTACTTC	CASSLTPVRAGPRETQYF
-	TRBV6-1	-	TRBJ2-1	TGTGCCAGCAGTGAACTGATAAGCGATGAGCAGTTCTTC	CASSELISDEQFF
-	TRBV6-6	once	TRBJ1-1	TGTGCCAGCAGTCTCTACACTGAAGCTTTCTTT	CASSLYTEAFF
TRBD2	TRBV6-1	-	TRBJ2-3	TGTGCCGGGACTAGCGGGGGGGCGGCAGATACGCAGTATTTT	CAGTSGGAADTQYF
-	TRBV30	-	TRBJ2-1	TGTGCCTGGAGCCCGGGACTTAAAAATGAGCAGTTCTTC	CAWSPGLKNEQFF
-	TRBV7-9	-	TRBJ2-7	TGTGCCAGCAGCTTCGACAGTGCCTCCTACGAGCAGTACTTC	CASSFDSASYEQYF
-	TRBV7-6	-	TRBJ2-7	TGTGCCAGCAGCTCCGGGGCAGGGGACTACGAGCAGTACTTC	CASSSGAGDYEQYF
-	TRBV18	-	TRBJ1-5	TGTGCCAGCTCACTGACGGGCGGGGATCAGCCCCAGCATTTT	CASSLTGGDQPQHF
TRBD1	TRBV27	-	TRBJ1-1	TGTGCCAGCAGTTCAGGGGGCGGGAACACTGAAGCTTTCTTT	CASSSGGGNTEAFF
TRBD2	TRBV30	-	TRBJ2-2	TGTGCCTGGGCGTATATCTGGGCTAGCGGCACCGGGGAGCTGTTTTTT	CAWAYIWASGTGELFF
-	TRBV7-2	-	TRBJ1-5	TGTGCCAGCAGTAGATTTAGAGCTAGCAATCAGCCCCAGCATTTT	CASSRFRASNQPQHF
-	TRBV19	-	TRBJ1-4	TGTGCCAGTAGGAACCTCCGGGGTACAAATGAAAAACTGTTTTTT	CASRNLRGTNEKLFF
-	TRBV9	-	TRBJ1-5	TGTGCCAGCAGCGTAGATGTAAGGGGGCCCCAGCATTTT	CASSVDVRGPQHF
-	TRBV2	-	TRBJ2-3	TGTGCCAGCAGTGTGACTATGATTCCCACGCAGTATTTT	CASSVTMIPTQYF
-	TRBV4-3	-	TRBJ1-2	TGCGCCAGCAGCCAAGATCTGCCGGGAGCATTCCCTAACTATGGCTACACCTTC	CASSQDLPGAFPNYGYTF
-	TRBV5-1	-	TRBJ2-5	TGCGCCAGCAGCTTGGAAGTGGAGGAGACCCAGTACTTC	CASSLEVEETQYF
TRBD1	TRBV29-1	-	TRBJ2-4	TGCAGCGTTGAGGGACAGTGGAACATTCAGTACTTC	CSVEGQWNIQYF
-	TRBV5-1	-	TRBJ1-2	TGCGCCAGCAGCTTGGCCTTTGACTATGGCTACACCTTC	CASSLAFDYGYTF
-	TRBV19	-	TRBJ2-1	TGTGCCAGTAGTATAGATCGGGGCAATGAGCAGTTCTTC	CASSIDRGNEQFF
-	TRBV19	-	TRBJ2-1	TGTGCCAGCCGAGAGCAAACCCCTTACAATGAGCAGTTCTTC	CASREQTPYNEQFF
TRBD2	TRBV12-5	-	TRBJ2-2	TGTGCTAGTGGTTTGGTCCTCCACATTAGCGGGGGGACCACCGGGGAGCTGTTTTTT	CASGLVLHISGGTTGELFF
-	TRBV1	-	TRBJ2-1	TGCACCAGCAGCCAATTCCGGACAGGGGGACTAGCGGGAGGGTACAATGAGCAGTTCTTC	CTSSQFRTGGLAGGYNEQFF
-	TRBV29-1	-	TRBJ1-5	TGCAGCGTTGGAGCAGGGAACAATCAGCCCCAGCATTTT	CSVGAGNNQPQHF
TRBD2	TRBV27	-	TRBJ2-5	TGTGCCAGCAGTTTTGGGGCGGGAGGGGCCCAAGAGACCCAGTACTTC	CASSFGAGGAQETQYF
TRBD1	TRBV4-1	-	TRBJ1-5	TGCGCCAGCAGCCAAGGACAGGGCCTCCTCGGGCAGCCCCAGCATTTT	CASSQGQGLLGQPQHF
TRBD1	TRBV5-1	-	TRBJ1-2	TGCGCCAGCAGCTTCCAGGGGGACTATGGCTACACCTTC	CASSFQGDYGYTF
-	TRBV5-1	-	TRBJ2-7	TGCGCCAGCAAGTTGGGGGAGGATAGCGACGAGCAGTACTTC	CASKLGEDSDEQYF
-	TRBV2	-	TRBJ1-6	TGTGCCAGCAAGGACAGCTCCTATAATTCACCCCTCCACTTT	CASKDSSYNSPLHF
TRBD2	TRBV15	-	TRBJ2-1	TGTGCCACCAGCAGACCCATAGCGGGAGGGCCGGGGTCCTACAATGAGCAGTTCTTC	CATSRPIAGGPGSYNEQFF
TRBD1	TRBV18	-	TRBJ1-1	TGTGCCAGCTCGGATCAACAGGGGGCCGACAGTGAAGCTTTCTTT	CASSDQQGADSEAFF
-	TRBV2	-	TRBJ2-5	TGTGCCAGCAGCCAAACGAGTCGGGAGACCCAGTACTTC	CASSQTSRETQYF
TRBD1	TRBV28	-	TRBJ2-7	TGTGCCAGCAGTCAATTCTCGACAGGGAACTACGAGCAGTACTTC	CASSQFSTGNYEQYF
-	TRBV7-9	-	TRBJ2-7	TGTGCCAGCAGCTTCGGGAGAAGTGATATCTACGAGCAGTACTTC	CASSFGRSDIYEQYF
-	TRBV9	once	TRBJ2-7	TGTGCCAGCAGCGTAGGCTACCCCCCTTACGAGCAGTACTTC	CASSVGYPPYEQYF
-	TRBV28	-	TRBJ1-1	TGTGCCAGCAGTTCCCCCTACAGGGAGGGAGCTTTCTTT	CASSSPYREGAFF
-	TRBV11-3	-	TRBJ2-7	TGTGCCAGCAGCTTCAGGGCTCGGAACGAGCAGTACTTC	CASSFRARNEQYF
TRBD1	TRBV7-2	-	TRBJ1-2	TGTGCCAGCAGCACCCGGACAGGAGAAGGCAATGGCTACACCTTC	CASSTRTGEGNGYTF
-	TRBV4-3	once	TRBJ1-3	TGCGCCAGCAGCCAATCTCCCGCTGGAAACACCATATATTTT	CASSQSPAGNTIYF
TRBD2	TRBV5-4	-	TRBJ2-3	TGTGCCAGCAGCCCCCAAGGTGGGCTAGCGGGGGGGCGGGATACGCAGTATTTT	CASSPQGGLAGGRDTQYF